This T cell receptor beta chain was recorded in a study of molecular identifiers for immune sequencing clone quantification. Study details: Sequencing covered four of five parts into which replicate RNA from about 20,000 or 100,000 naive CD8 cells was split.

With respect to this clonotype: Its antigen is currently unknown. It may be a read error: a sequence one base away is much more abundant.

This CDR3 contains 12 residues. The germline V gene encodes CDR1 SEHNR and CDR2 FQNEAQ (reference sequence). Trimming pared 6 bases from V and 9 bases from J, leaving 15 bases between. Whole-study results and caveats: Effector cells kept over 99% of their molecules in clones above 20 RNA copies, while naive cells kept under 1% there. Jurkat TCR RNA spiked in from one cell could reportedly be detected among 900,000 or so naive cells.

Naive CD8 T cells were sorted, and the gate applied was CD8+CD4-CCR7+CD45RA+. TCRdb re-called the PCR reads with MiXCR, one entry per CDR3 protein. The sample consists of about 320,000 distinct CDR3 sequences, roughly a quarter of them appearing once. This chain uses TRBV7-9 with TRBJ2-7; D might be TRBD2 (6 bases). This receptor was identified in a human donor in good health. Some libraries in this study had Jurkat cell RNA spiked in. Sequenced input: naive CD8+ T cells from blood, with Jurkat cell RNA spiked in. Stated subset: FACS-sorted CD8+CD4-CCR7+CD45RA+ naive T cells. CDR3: CASRNLARVQYF. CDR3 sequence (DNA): TGTGCCAGCAGAAACCTAGCGAGAGTGCAGTACTTC. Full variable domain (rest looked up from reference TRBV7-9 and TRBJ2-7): DTGVSQNPRHKITKRGQNVTFRCDPISEHNRLYWYRQTLGQGPEFLTYFQNEAQLEKSRLLSDRFSAERPKGSFSTLEIQRTEQGDSAMYLCASRNLARVQYFGPGTRLTVT.